This is a list of T cell receptor beta chains from one sample in a study of PD-1 blockade in classical Hodgkin lymphoma. Sequencing was performed with immunoSEQ multiplex PCR; in TCRdb, only in-frame clones are kept and a portion is missing. The top ten hold 2% to 2.5% of the sample, which has 27,000 or so clones, around 80% seen once. Material: CD4+ T cells from blood, obtained at baseline. The source is a human donor with classical Hodgkin lymphoma. The CDR3 runs from the conserved cysteine through the conserved F or W. D genes are given only for firm matches. Not all rows give a size; the values are once, few, many and, for expanded clones, a class.

>NA|NA|TRBV7-8|TRBJ2-3
TGTGCCAGCAGCTCCGTTCAGGGGCCCACAGATACGCAGTATTTT
CASSSVQGPTDTQYF
>NA|NA|TRBV29-1|TRBJ2-6
TGCAGCGTTAGAATACAAAGTCGGGCCAACGTCCTGACTTTC
CSVRIQSRANVLTF
>NA|TRBD1|TRBV6-5|TRBJ2-2
TGTGCCAGCAGTTCCCGGGGACAGGGCACCGGGGAGCTGTTTTTT
CASSSRGQGTGELFF
>NA|NA|TRBV7-6|TRBJ1-3
TGTGCCAGCAGCTTAGATCCGGGGGAGGACACCATATATTTT
CASSLDPGEDTIYF
>NA|NA|TRBV7-2|TRBJ2-2
TGTGCCAGCAGCTTGGGACACTTGACCGGGGAGCTGTTTTTT
CASSLGHLTGELFF
>NA|NA|TRBV9|TRBJ1-4
TGTGCCAGCAGCGCTGGACAGCCTAATGAAAAACTGTTTTTT
CASSAGQPNEKLFF
>NA|TRBD2|TRBV6-1|TRBJ2-7
TGTGCCAGCAGTGAAGCGCCACTAGCGGGGTATTACGAGCAGTACTTC
CASSEAPLAGYYEQYF
>NA|NA|TRBV18|TRBJ1-4
TGTGCCAGCTCCTTCGGGGGCCCTACGGAAAAACTGTTTTTT
CASSFGGPTEKLFF
>NA|NA|TRBV14|TRBJ2-1
TGTGCCAGCAGGGGCATAGCGTCGTCTGGAAATGAGCAGTTCTTC
CASRGIASSGNEQFF
>NA|TRBD1|TRBV6-6|TRBJ2-5
TGTGCCAGCAGTTACTCGACAGGGGGCAGAGAGACCCAGTACTTC
CASSYSTGGRETQYF
>few|NA|TRBV7-8|TRBJ2-3
TGTGCCAGCAGCTCTACACGACTAGGCTTAGGCACAGATACGCAGTATTTT
CASSSTRLGLGTDTQYF
>NA|TRBD1|TRBV2|TRBJ2-7
TGTGCCAGCACTGACAGGGGGATTAGGGAGCAGTACTTC
CASTDRGIREQYF
>NA|NA|TRBV4-2|TRBJ2-2
TGTGCCAGCAGCCGGCACAGGCTGGACACCGGGGAGCTGTTTTTT
CASSRHRLDTGELFF
>NA|NA|TRBV7-8|TRBJ1-3
TGTGCCAGCAGCTTAGAAGGCAGGAGCTCTGGAAACACCATATATTTT
CASSLEGRSSGNTIYF
>NA|NA|TRBV7-3|TRBJ2-1
TGTGCCAGCAGCTCGGACCCAAACTACTCAAATGAGCAGTTCTTC
CASSSDPNYSNEQFF
>NA|TRBD1|TRBV7-9|TRBJ1-5
TGTGCCAGCAGCCTAGGGACAGGGGGCTTCAATCAGCCCCAGCATTTT
CASSLGTGGFNQPQHF
>NA|TRBD1|TRBV5-1|TRBJ2-7
TGCGCCAGCAGCTCGAGGGGGGACAGGGTGATGGACGAGCAGTACTTC
CASSSRGDRVMDEQYF
>NA|NA|TRBV5-1|TRBJ2-3
TGCGCCAGCAGCTTGGCCATTTCATCTTCCACAGATACGCAGTATTTT
CASSLAISSSTDTQYF
>NA|NA|TRBV5-8|TRBJ2-1
TGTGCCAGCAGCTTACCCCTCCTATTAAGCTCCTACAATGAGCAGTTCTTC
CASSLPLLLSSYNEQFF
>NA|NA|TRBV2|TRBJ2-1
TGTGCCAGCAGTGTTGAGACCTACAATGAGCAGTTCTTC
CASSVETYNEQFF
>NA|NA|TRBV6-5|TRBJ2-1
TGTGCCAGCAGTTACGTCAGGGGGGGGGACAATGAGCAGTTCTTC
CASSYVRGGDNEQFF
>NA|NA|TRBV6-6|TRBJ1-5
TGTGCCAGCAGGGACCTCAGGGGCCAGCATTTT
CASRDLRGQHF
>NA|TRBD1|TRBV4-1|TRBJ1-1
TGCGCCAGCAGCCAGGACCGGGACAGGCAAGCTTTCTTT
CASSQDRDRQAFF
>few|NA|TRBV7-6|TRBJ2-2
TGTGCCAGCAGAGCAGATCTGAACACCGGGGAGCTGTTTTTT
CASRADLNTGELFF
>NA|NA|TRBV28|TRBJ1-5
TGTGCCAGCTTCACCGAGAGGCAGCCCCAGCATTTT
CASFTERQPQHF
>NA|NA|TRBV5-6|TRBJ2-5
TGTGCCAGCAGCCGTCCGAGGGGGATTGGGAGGGAGACCCAGTACTTC
CASSRPRGIGRETQYF
>NA|NA|TRBV7-2|TRBJ1-2
TGTGCCGGCAGTTTGGACTTTGGCTACACCTTC
CAGSLDFGYTF
>NA|NA|TRBV21-1|TRBJ2-7
TGTGCCAGGGAGGGCCCTACGGAGCAGTACTTC
CAREGPTEQYF
>NA|NA|TRBV7-2|TRBJ2-7
TGTGCCAGCAGCCCCCGCGGAACAGGCTACTCCTCCTACGAGCAGTACTTC
CASSPRGTGYSSYEQYF
>few|NA|TRBV4-2|TRBJ1-4
TGTGCCAGCAGCCAAGAGACGACCGCGAATGAAAAACTGTTTTTT
CASSQETTANEKLFF
>NA|TRBD1|TRBV5-1|TRBJ2-7
TGCGCCAGCAGTGTGTTGGGGTTTCTCGGGGACAGGTACGAGCAGTACTTC
CASSVLGFLGDRYEQYF
>NA|TRBD1|TRBV18|TRBJ2-3
TGTGCCAGCTCACCAGAGGGACAGGGGGACACAGATACGCAGTATTTT
CASSPEGQGDTDTQYF
>NA|NA|TRBV7-2|TRBJ1-5
TGTGCCAGCAGCCCCAATAGCAATCAGCCCCAGCATTTT
CASSPNSNQPQHF
>once|NA|TRBV28|TRBJ1-2
TGTGCCAGCAGTTCCTCTTCCGGGCTCCTCGGCGATGGCTACACCTTC
CASSSSSGLLGDGYTF
>NA|NA|TRBV7-8|TRBJ2-1
TGTGCCAGCAACTTGGGTAAAATCGGGGCTAACAATGAGCAGTTCTTC
CASNLGKIGANNEQFF
>NA|TRBD1|TRBV7-2|TRBJ2-5
TGTGCCAGCAGCCCGACAGGGGAGGAGACCCAGTACTTC
CASSPTGEETQYF
>NA|NA|TRBV5-6|TRBJ1-2
TGTGCCAGCAGCCCTGCCGTAGGAAGGGTTAACTATGGCTACACCTTC
CASSPAVGRVNYGYTF
>NA|NA|TRBV19|TRBJ1-5
TGTGCCAGTAGTCCCTCTAACCGTCATCAGCCCCAGCATTTT
CASSPSNRHQPQHF
>NA|NA|TRBV11-2|TRBJ2-7
TGTGCCAGCAGCTTACTTTCCAGGGAGGAAGAGCAGTACTTC
CASSLLSREEEQYF
>NA|TRBD1|TRBV18|TRBJ1-2
TGTGCCAGCTCACCAGGACATACCCTCCAGGGGGACTATGGCTACACCTTC
CASSPGHTLQGDYGYTF
>NA|NA|TRBV7-9|TRBJ1-5
TGTGCCAGCAGCCCCAATTCCAGCAATCAGCCCCAGCATTTT
CASSPNSSNQPQHF
>NA|NA|TRBV11-1|TRBJ2-7
TGTGCCAGTGCCCCCGCCGAAAGAGCCCACGAGCAGTACTTC
CASAPAERAHEQYF
>NA|NA|TRBV7-9|TRBJ2-3
TGTGCCAGCAGCTTAGAGGGCTCCACAGATACGCAGTATTTT
CASSLEGSTDTQYF
>NA|NA|TRBV28|TRBJ1-5
TGTGCCAGCCGGGGAGGTTGGGATCAGCCCCAGCATTTT
CASRGGWDQPQHF
>NA|NA|TRBV27|TRBJ1-2
TGTGCCAGCAGTTCCCCCCTAAGGCGGGTAGCTAACTATGGCTACACCTTC
CASSSPLRRVANYGYTF